This is a list of T cell receptor beta chains from one sample in a study of graft-versus-host responses after intestinal transplantation. Antigens of these TCRs are unknown. TCRdb keeps only in-frame clones here, not all; method: immunoSEQ multiplex PCR. The sample gives some 62,000 clones, 90% to 95% of which show up once; 1.5% to 2% is in the top ten. This sample comprised unstimulated CD8+ T cells sorted from spleen or lymph node cells, obtained before transplant. These receptors all come from a human donor who was the organ donor for an intestinal transplant. Each CDR3 is given with its conserved first and last residue. The order of the fields is CDR3 protein, CDR3 DNA, clone size, J gene, V gene, D gene. The D gene is left open where the match is weak. Size is stated for part of the rows, as once, few or many counts, or as a class when the clone is expanded.

CDR3aa: CASSGQGSYEQYF
CDR3nt: TGTGCCAGCAGCGGACAGGGCTCCTACGAGCAGTACTTC
abundance: .
j_gene: TRBJ2-7
v_gene: TRBV9
d_gene: TRBD1

CDR3aa: CAISNRGNQPQHF
CDR3nt: TGTGCCATCAGCAACAGGGGAAATCAGCCCCAGCATTTT
abundance: .
j_gene: TRBJ1-5
v_gene: TRBV10-3
d_gene: TRBD1

CDR3aa: CASSQGRTGYEQYF
CDR3nt: TGCGCCAGCAGCCAAGGGCGGACAGGCTACGAGCAGTACTTC
abundance: .
j_gene: TRBJ2-7
v_gene: TRBV4-1
d_gene: TRBD1

CDR3aa: CASSSNRQGWTEAFF
CDR3nt: TGTGCCAGCAGTTCAAATCGACAGGGATGGACTGAAGCTTTCTTT
abundance: .
j_gene: TRBJ1-1
v_gene: TRBV6-5
d_gene: TRBD1

CDR3aa: CASSLGRGGTYEQYF
CDR3nt: TGTGCCAGCAGCCTCGGTCGGGGAGGGACCTACGAGCAGTACTTC
abundance: .
j_gene: TRBJ2-7
v_gene: TRBV13
d_gene: TRBD2

CDR3aa: CAGTSDSYEQYF
CDR3nt: TGTGCTGGGACTAGCGATTCCTACGAGCAGTACTTC
abundance: .
j_gene: TRBJ2-7
v_gene: TRBV30
d_gene: TRBD2

CDR3aa: CASSLVAGAEAFF
CDR3nt: TGTGCCAGCAGCTTAGTGGCGGGAGCAGAGGCTTTCTTT
abundance: .
j_gene: TRBJ1-1
v_gene: TRBV11-2
d_gene: .

CDR3aa: CASSLTSGVTDTQYF
CDR3nt: TGTGCCAGCAGTTTGACTAGCGGGGTCACAGATACGCAGTATTTT
abundance: once
j_gene: TRBJ2-3
v_gene: TRBV28
d_gene: TRBD2

CDR3aa: CASSDTPTGNQPQHF
CDR3nt: TGTGCCAGCAGCGACACACCAACGGGGAATCAGCCCCAGCATTTT
abundance: .
j_gene: TRBJ1-5
v_gene: TRBV27
d_gene: .

CDR3aa: CASSISGGYEQYF
CDR3nt: TGCGCCAGCAGCATTAGCGGGGGCTACGAGCAGTACTTC
abundance: .
j_gene: TRBJ2-7
v_gene: TRBV5-1
d_gene: TRBD2

CDR3aa: CASSSSSGPYEQYF
CDR3nt: TGTGCCAGCAGTTCCTCTAGCGGTCCCTACGAGCAGTACTTC
abundance: .
j_gene: TRBJ2-7
v_gene: TRBV27
d_gene: TRBD2

CDR3aa: CASSQEREAPYEQYF
CDR3nt: TGCGCCAGCAGCCAGGAGCGGGAGGCACCCTACGAGCAGTACTTC
abundance: .
j_gene: TRBJ2-7
v_gene: TRBV4-3
d_gene: TRBD2

CDR3aa: CASSVFGSGSEQYF
CDR3nt: TGTGCCAGCAGCGTATTTGGGAGTGGAAGCGAGCAGTACTTC
abundance: .
j_gene: TRBJ2-7
v_gene: TRBV9
d_gene: .

CDR3aa: CVVRGSEAFF
CDR3nt: TGTGTGGTACGAGGGAGTGAAGCTTTCTTT
abundance: .
j_gene: TRBJ1-1
v_gene: TRBV2
d_gene: .

CDR3aa: CASSFDEQYF
CDR3nt: TGTGCCAGCAGTTTCGACGAGCAGTACTTC
abundance: medium-sized
j_gene: TRBJ2-7
v_gene: TRBV27
d_gene: .

CDR3aa: CASSYRLAELNEQFF
CDR3nt: TGTGCCAGCAGTTACCGGCTAGCGGAACTCAATGAGCAGTTCTTC
abundance: .
j_gene: TRBJ2-1
v_gene: TRBV6-5
d_gene: TRBD2

CDR3aa: CASSPLSGGPSYNEQFF
CDR3nt: TGTGCCAGCAGCCCATTAAGTGGGGGCCCCTCCTACAATGAGCAGTTCTTC
abundance: .
j_gene: TRBJ2-1
v_gene: TRBV7-3
d_gene: .

CDR3aa: CASRTHFGGKKNQPQHF
CDR3nt: TGTGCCAGCCGGACACACTTTGGCGGAAAGAAAAATCAGCCCCAGCATTTT
abundance: .
j_gene: TRBJ1-5
v_gene: TRBV28
d_gene: .

CDR3aa: CASSPFPSEPPLYGYTF
CDR3nt: TGTGCCAGCAGTCCCTTCCCCTCCGAGCCCCCATTATACGGCTACACCTTC
abundance: .
j_gene: TRBJ1-2
v_gene: TRBV27
d_gene: .

CDR3aa: CASSPSVSGYNTEAFF
CDR3nt: TGTGCCAGCAGCCCGTCCGTTTCGGGGTATAACACTGAAGCTTTCTTT
abundance: once
j_gene: TRBJ1-1
v_gene: TRBV11-2
d_gene: .

CDR3aa: CASSQDLAGGRTDTQYF
CDR3nt: TGCGCCAGCAGCCAAGATCTCGCGGGAGGACGGACAGATACGCAGTATTTT
abundance: once
j_gene: TRBJ2-3
v_gene: TRBV4-1
d_gene: TRBD2

CDR3aa: CASSWDREGNTIYF
CDR3nt: TGTGCCAGCAGCTGGGACAGGGAAGGAAACACCATATATTTT
abundance: once
j_gene: TRBJ1-3
v_gene: TRBV7-4
d_gene: TRBD1

CDR3aa: CASKLAGGYNEQFF
CDR3nt: TGTGCCAGCAAGCTAGCGGGAGGTTACAATGAGCAGTTCTTC
abundance: once
j_gene: TRBJ2-1
v_gene: TRBV2
d_gene: TRBD2

CDR3aa: CASSIPGQSYEQYF
CDR3nt: TGTGCCAGCAGCATCCCGGGACAGTCTTACGAGCAGTACTTC
abundance: .
j_gene: TRBJ2-7
v_gene: TRBV5-5
d_gene: TRBD1

CDR3aa: CASSLTGARYTDTQYF
CDR3nt: TGTGCCAGCAGCTTAACAGGGGCGAGATACACAGATACGCAGTATTTT
abundance: .
j_gene: TRBJ2-3
v_gene: TRBV7-3
d_gene: .

CDR3aa: CASSQDQTDEQYF
CDR3nt: TGTGCCAGCAGCCAAGACCAGACAGACGAGCAGTACTTC
abundance: .
j_gene: TRBJ2-7
v_gene: TRBV4-2
d_gene: .

CDR3aa: CATRGRKFYEQYF
CDR3nt: TGTGCCACCCGCGGGAGGAAATTCTACGAGCAGTACTTC
abundance: .
j_gene: TRBJ2-7
v_gene: TRBV28
d_gene: TRBD2

CDR3aa: CASSPILMNTEAFF
CDR3nt: TGTGCCAGCAGCCCGATACTTATGAACACTGAAGCTTTCTTT
abundance: .
j_gene: TRBJ1-1
v_gene: TRBV28
d_gene: .

CDR3aa: CASSAGSSYNEQFF
CDR3nt: TGTGCCAGCAGCGCGGGGAGCTCCTACAATGAGCAGTTCTTC
abundance: .
j_gene: TRBJ2-1
v_gene: TRBV6-5
d_gene: .

CDR3aa: CASSRPTSGKSEQYF
CDR3nt: TGTGCCAGCAGCCGACCGACTAGCGGGAAATCCGAGCAGTACTTC
abundance: .
j_gene: TRBJ2-7
v_gene: TRBV5-6
d_gene: TRBD2

CDR3aa: CAWTLSRGRYF
CDR3nt: TGTGCCTGGACCCTCTCCAGGGGGAGGTACTTC
abundance: .
j_gene: TRBJ2-5
v_gene: TRBV30
d_gene: TRBD1

CDR3aa: CASSPRHRDYEQYF
CDR3nt: TGTGCCAGCAGTCCCAGGCACCGGGACTACGAGCAGTACTTC
abundance: .
j_gene: TRBJ2-7
v_gene: TRBV6-6
d_gene: .

CDR3aa: CASSEGEREYNEQFF
CDR3nt: TGTGCCAGCAGTGAGGGCGAGCGGGAGTACAATGAGCAGTTCTTC
abundance: .
j_gene: TRBJ2-1
v_gene: TRBV2
d_gene: TRBD2

CDR3aa: CASRAWTSGGYEQYF
CDR3nt: TGTGCCAGCAGGGCCTGGACTAGCGGGGGGTACGAGCAGTACTTC
abundance: .
j_gene: TRBJ2-7
v_gene: TRBV2
d_gene: TRBD2

CDR3aa: CASSLNALWGLNEQYF
CDR3nt: TGTGCCAGCAGCTTAAACGCTCTGTGGGGGCTTAACGAGCAGTACTTC
abundance: .
j_gene: TRBJ2-7
v_gene: TRBV11-2
d_gene: .

CDR3aa: CASRRGYYETQYF
CDR3nt: TGTGCCAGCCGCAGGGGATACTATGAGACCCAGTACTTC
abundance: few
j_gene: TRBJ2-5
v_gene: TRBV18
d_gene: .

CDR3aa: CASSTGTGENTQYF
CDR3nt: TGCGCCAGCAGCACGGGGACAGGGGAAAATACGCAGTATTTT
abundance: .
j_gene: TRBJ2-3
v_gene: TRBV5-1
d_gene: TRBD1

CDR3aa: CASSYIGRGEAFF
CDR3nt: TGTGCCAGCAGTTACATCGGGAGGGGTGAAGCTTTCTTT
abundance: .
j_gene: TRBJ1-1
v_gene: TRBV6-5
d_gene: .

CDR3aa: CASSQDLEKRYEQYF
CDR3nt: TGCGCCAGCAGCCAAGATCTGGAGAAGAGGTACGAGCAGTACTTC
abundance: .
j_gene: TRBJ2-7
v_gene: TRBV4-3
d_gene: .

CDR3aa: CAISGTSGGEQYF
CDR3nt: TGTGCCATCTCCGGGACTAGCGGAGGCGAGCAGTACTTC
abundance: .
j_gene: TRBJ2-7
v_gene: TRBV6-6
d_gene: TRBD2

CDR3aa: CASSGGARTEAFF
CDR3nt: TGTGCCAGCAGCGGGGGGGCGCGGACTGAAGCTTTCTTT
abundance: .
j_gene: TRBJ1-1
v_gene: TRBV7-3
d_gene: .

CDR3aa: CASSLGRGSLHGYTF
CDR3nt: TGTGCCAGCAGCTTAGGCAGGGGGTCCCTTCATGGCTACACCTTC
abundance: .
j_gene: TRBJ1-2
v_gene: TRBV7-9
d_gene: TRBD1

CDR3aa: CASVLAGDNTGELFF
CDR3nt: TGTGCCAGTGTACTAGCGGGAGACAACACCGGGGAGCTGTTTTTT
abundance: .
j_gene: TRBJ2-2
v_gene: TRBV7-9
d_gene: TRBD2

CDR3aa: CASSSLPGLTGSTGELFF
CDR3nt: TGTGCCAGCAGTTCTCTCCCGGGTCTGACAGGAAGCACCGGGGAGCTGTTTTTT
abundance: .
j_gene: TRBJ2-2
v_gene: TRBV27
d_gene: .

CDR3aa: CASSLAVFQVRTYEQYF
CDR3nt: TGTGCCAGCAGCCTAGCGGTGTTCCAGGTTCGGACCTACGAGCAGTACTTC
abundance: .
j_gene: TRBJ2-7
v_gene: TRBV7-8
d_gene: TRBD2